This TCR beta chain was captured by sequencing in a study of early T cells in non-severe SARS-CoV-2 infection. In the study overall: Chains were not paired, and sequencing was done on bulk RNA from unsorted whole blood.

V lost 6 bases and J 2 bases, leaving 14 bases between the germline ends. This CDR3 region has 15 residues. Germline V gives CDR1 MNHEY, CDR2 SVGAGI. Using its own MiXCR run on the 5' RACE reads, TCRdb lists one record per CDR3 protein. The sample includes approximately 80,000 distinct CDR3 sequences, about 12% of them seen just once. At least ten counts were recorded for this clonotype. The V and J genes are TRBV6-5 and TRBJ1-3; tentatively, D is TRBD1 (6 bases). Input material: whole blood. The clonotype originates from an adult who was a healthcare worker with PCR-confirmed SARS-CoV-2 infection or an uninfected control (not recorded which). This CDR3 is CASRPGQTAGNTIYF. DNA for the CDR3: TGTGCCAGCAGACCCGGACAGACGGCTGGAAACACCATATATTTT.